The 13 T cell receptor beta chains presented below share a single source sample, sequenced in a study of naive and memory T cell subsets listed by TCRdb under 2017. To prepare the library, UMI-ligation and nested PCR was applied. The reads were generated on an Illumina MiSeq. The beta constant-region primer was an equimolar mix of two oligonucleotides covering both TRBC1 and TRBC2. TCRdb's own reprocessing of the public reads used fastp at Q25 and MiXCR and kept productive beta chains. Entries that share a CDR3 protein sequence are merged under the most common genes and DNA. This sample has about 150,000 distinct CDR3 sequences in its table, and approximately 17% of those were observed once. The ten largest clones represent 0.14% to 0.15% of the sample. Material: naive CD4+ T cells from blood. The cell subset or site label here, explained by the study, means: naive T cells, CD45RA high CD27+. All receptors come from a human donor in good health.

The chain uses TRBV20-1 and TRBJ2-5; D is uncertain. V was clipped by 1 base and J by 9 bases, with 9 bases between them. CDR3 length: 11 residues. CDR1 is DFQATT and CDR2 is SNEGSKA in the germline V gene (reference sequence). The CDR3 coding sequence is TGCAGTGCTAGAGGAAGTTTGGCCCAGTACTTC. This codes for CSARGSLAQYF.

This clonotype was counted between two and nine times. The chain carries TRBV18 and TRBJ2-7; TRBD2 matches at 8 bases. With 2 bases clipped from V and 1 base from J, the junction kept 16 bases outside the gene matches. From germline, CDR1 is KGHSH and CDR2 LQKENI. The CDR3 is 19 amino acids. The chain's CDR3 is CASSPSVDPGLVFSYEQYF. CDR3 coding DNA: TGTGCCAGCTCACCATCCGTAGACCCGGGACTAGTATTTTCCTACGAGCAGTACTTC.

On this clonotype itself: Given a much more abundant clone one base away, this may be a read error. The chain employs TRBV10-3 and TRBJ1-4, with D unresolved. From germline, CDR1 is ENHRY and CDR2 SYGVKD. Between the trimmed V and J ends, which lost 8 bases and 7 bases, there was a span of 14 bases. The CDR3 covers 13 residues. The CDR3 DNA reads TGTGCCATCGCTGAACATGGGATTGAAAAACTGTTTTTT. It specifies CAIAEHGIEKLFF.

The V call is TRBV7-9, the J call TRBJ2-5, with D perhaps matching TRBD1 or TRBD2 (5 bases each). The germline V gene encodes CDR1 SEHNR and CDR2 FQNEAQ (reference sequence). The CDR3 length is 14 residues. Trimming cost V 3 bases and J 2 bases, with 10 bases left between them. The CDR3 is CASSFLGAQETQYF. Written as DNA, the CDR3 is TGTGCCAGCAGCTTTCTCGGGGCTCAAGAGACCCAGTACTTC.

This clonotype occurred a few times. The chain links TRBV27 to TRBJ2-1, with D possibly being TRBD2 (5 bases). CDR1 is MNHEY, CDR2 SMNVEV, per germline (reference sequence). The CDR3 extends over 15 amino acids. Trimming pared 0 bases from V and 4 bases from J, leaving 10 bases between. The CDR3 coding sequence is TGTGCCAGCAGTTTATCCTCCCGGGGTTACAATGAGCAGTTCTTC. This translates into CASSLSSRGYNEQFF.

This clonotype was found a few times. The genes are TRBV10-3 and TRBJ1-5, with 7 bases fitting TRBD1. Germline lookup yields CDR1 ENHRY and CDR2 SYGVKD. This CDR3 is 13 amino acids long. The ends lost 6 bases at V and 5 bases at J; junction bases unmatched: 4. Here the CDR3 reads CAIRDQGDQPQHF. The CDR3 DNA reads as TGTGCCATCAGAGACCAGGGGGATCAGCCCCAGCATTTT.

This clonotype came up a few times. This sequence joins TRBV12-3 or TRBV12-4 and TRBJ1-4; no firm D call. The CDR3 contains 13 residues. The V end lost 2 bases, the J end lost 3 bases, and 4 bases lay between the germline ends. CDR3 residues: CASSLRPNEKLFF. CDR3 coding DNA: TGTGCCAGCAGTTTACGTCCTAATGAAAAACTGTTTTTT.

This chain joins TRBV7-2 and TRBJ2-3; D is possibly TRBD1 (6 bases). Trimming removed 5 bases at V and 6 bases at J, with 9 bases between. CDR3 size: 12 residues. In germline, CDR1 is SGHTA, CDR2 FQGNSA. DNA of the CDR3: TGTGCCAGCAGCCTAACAGGGGATACGCAGTATTTT. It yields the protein CASSLTGDTQYF.

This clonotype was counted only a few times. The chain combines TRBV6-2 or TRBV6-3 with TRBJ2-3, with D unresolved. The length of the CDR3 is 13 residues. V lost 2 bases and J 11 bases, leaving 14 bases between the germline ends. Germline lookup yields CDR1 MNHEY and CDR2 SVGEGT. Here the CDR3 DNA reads TGTGCCAGCAGTTACGGCGGAGCAGGCTGGCAGTATTTT. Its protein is CASSYGGAGWQYF.

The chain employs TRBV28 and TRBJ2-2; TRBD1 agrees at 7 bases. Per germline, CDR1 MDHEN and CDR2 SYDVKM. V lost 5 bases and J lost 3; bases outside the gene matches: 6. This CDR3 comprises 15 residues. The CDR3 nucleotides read TGTGCCAGCAGTCCAGGGACAGAACACACCGGGGAGCTGTTTTTT. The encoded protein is CASSPGTEHTGELFF.

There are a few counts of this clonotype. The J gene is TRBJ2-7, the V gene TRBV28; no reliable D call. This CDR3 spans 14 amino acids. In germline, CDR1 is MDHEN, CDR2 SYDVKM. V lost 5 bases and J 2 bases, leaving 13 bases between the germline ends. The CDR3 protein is CASSLPPYPYEQYF. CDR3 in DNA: TGTGCCAGCAGTCTCCCCCCCTACCCCTACGAGCAGTACTTC.

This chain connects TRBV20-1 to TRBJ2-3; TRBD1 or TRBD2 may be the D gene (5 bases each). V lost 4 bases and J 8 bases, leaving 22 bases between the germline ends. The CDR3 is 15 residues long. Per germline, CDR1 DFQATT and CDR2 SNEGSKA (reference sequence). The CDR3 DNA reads TGCAGTGCTACTAGACAGCAGCCACCTGGGGGTACGCAGTATTTT. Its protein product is CSATRQQPPGGTQYF.

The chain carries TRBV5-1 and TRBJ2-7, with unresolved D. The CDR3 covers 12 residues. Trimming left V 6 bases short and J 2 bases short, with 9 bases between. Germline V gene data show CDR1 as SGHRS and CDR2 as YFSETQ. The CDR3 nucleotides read TGCGCCAGCAAGGAATGCCCCTACGAGCAGTACTTC. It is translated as CASKECPYEQYF.